One sample yielded the 19 T cell receptor beta chains listed below, sequenced in a study of metastatic and nonmetastatic thyroid tumors. Ahead of thyroid surgery, no patient had received treatment of any kind. TCRdb re-clonotyped the PCR reads through MiXCR. Here the sample spans about 38,000 clones, around 47% being singletons. Sequenced sample: tumor tissue. These receptors came from a male donor with papillary thyroid cancer or a benign thyroid nodule (not recorded which). Some clones in this sample may be carry-over from other donors' samples.

The J gene is TRBJ2-2, the V gene TRBV10-3; D not certain. The CDR3 spans 11 residues. V lost 3 bases to trimming and J lost 6 bases, with 2 bases between them. Germline CDR1 and CDR2: ENHRY and SYGVKD. In DNA, the CDR3 is TGTGCCATCAGTGACTCCGGGGAGCTGTTTTTT. Translated, it gives CAISDSGELFF.

Remarks on this clone: The conserved closing phenylalanine or tryptophan is absent in this CDR3, likely reflecting a read error. This rearrangement joins TRBV19 to TRBJ2-7, with 7 bases fitting TRBD2. The CDR3 runs to 15 residues. Germline CDR1 LNHDA, CDR2 SQIVND (reference sequence). The trim removed 5 bases at V and 0 bases at J, leaving 7 bases unmatched. The CDR3 loop reads CASSSAREDSYEQYI. The CDR3 DNA is TGTGCCAGTAGTTCCGCCCGGGAGGACTCCTACGAGCAGTACATC.

This clone was detected once. CDR3 region: CASSPFDSRLNTEAFF. The CDR3 DNA is TGTGCCAGCTCACCTTTTGATAGCAGATTGAACACTGAAGCTTTCTTT. The chain joins TRBV18 to TRBJ1-1; no definite D call. Trimming shortened V by 3 bases and J by 0 bases, and 14 bases separated the two germline ends. The CDR3 is made up of 16 amino acids. The germline CDR1 and CDR2 sequences are KGHSH and LQKENI.

The chain is built from TRBV11-3 and TRBJ2-7, with D tentatively TRBD2 (6 bases). The CDR3 sequence is 13 residues long. Germline V CDR1 and CDR2: SGHNT, YENEEA. The V end lost 5 bases, the J end lost 3 bases, and 11 bases lay between the germline ends. The CDR3 DNA is TGTGCCAGCAGCCGGGGGTCCAACTACGAGCAGTACTTC. This gives the protein CASSRGSNYEQYF.

The chain uses TRBV5-8 and TRBJ2-2; 7 bases agree with TRBD2. The CDR3 is 12 amino acids. Germline V lookup: CDR1 SGHTS, CDR2 YDEGEE. V trimming: 4 bases; J trimming: 8 bases; junction bases outside the gene matches: 2. The CDR3 DNA reads TGTGCCAGCAGCAAGCGGGGTGGGGAGCTGTTTTTT. It is translated as CASSKRGGELFF. Drawing the rest from reference TRBV5-8 and TRBJ2-2, the complete variable domain is EAGVTQSPTHLIKTRGQQATLRCSPISGHTSVYWYQQALGLGLQFLLWYDEGEERNRGNFPPRFSGRQFPNYSSELNVNALELEDSALYLCASSKRGGELFFGEGSRLTVL.

The chain joins TRBV5-1 to TRBJ2-6; 8 bases align to TRBD2. Losses at the gene ends were 3 bases for V and 4 bases for J; bases not matched to a gene: 15. Germline CDR1 is SGHRS and CDR2 is YFSETQ. CDR3 size: 19 residues. CDR3 bases: TGCGCCAGCAGCTCGGACCCGGGGGCGGGGGGCGCAGGGGCCAACGTCCTGACTTTC. This codes for CASSSDPGAGGAGANVLTF. The complete variable domain, with remaining parts taken from reference TRBV5-1 and TRBJ2-6, reads KAGVTQTPRYLIKTRGQQVTLSCSPISGHRSVSWYQQTPGQGLQFLFEYFSETQRNKGNFPGRFSGRQFSNSRSEMNVSTLELGDSALYLCASSSDPGAGGAGANVLTFGAGSRLTVL.

This clone occurred a few times. V is TRBV24-1 and J is TRBJ1-5, with a tentative D call TRBD1 (6 bases). CDR3 length: 16 amino acids. V was shortened by 2 bases and J by 7 bases, with 17 bases between the two germline ends. Germline CDR1 and CDR2: KGHDR and SFDVKD. This chain's CDR3 is CATSDSSGGHSQPQHF. The CDR3 DNA follows: TGTGCCACCAGTGATTCCTCGGGGGGGCATAGCCAGCCCCAGCATTTT.

This clone turned up a few times. The J gene is TRBJ1-1, the V gene TRBV6-2 or TRBV6-3, with 8 nucleotides matching TRBD1. The CDR3 length is 17 residues. CDR1 and CDR2 from the germline V gene are MNHEY and SVGEGT. With V trimmed by 2 bases and J by 3 bases, 11 bases remained unmatched. CDR3 nucleotide sequence: TGTGCCAGCAGTTACATGGGGGACAGGAATTGGGACACTGAAGCTTTCTTT. Protein: CASSYMGDRNWDTEAFF.

There are many counts of this clone. V usage is TRBV7-6 and J usage is TRBJ1-1, with D uncertain. This CDR3 spans 12 amino acids. In germline, CDR1 is SGHVS, CDR2 FNYEAQ. The V end was cut by 4 bases, the J end by 5 bases, with 8 bases between. The CDR3 is CASSSGSTEAFF. The CDR3 DNA reads TGTGCCAGCAGCTCAGGAAGTACTGAAGCTTTCTTT.

The chain carries TRBV5-1 and TRBJ2-7; TRBD2 matches 12 bases. The CDR3 length is 15 residues. Germline trimming cut 4 bases from V and 7 bases from J; bases unmatched to any gene: 9. CDR1 and CDR2 from the germline V gene are SGHRS and YFSETQ. CDR3 sequence (DNA): TGCGCCAGCAGCGTAAGACTAGCGGGAGCCGGGGAGCAGTACTTC. This codes for CASSVRLAGAGEQYF.

The V call is TRBV3-1, the J call TRBJ2-2; no clear D. V lost 7 bases to trimming and J lost 6 bases, with 6 bases between them. Germline V gene lookup returns CDR1 LGHDT and CDR2 YNNKEL (reference sequence). The CDR3 has 11 amino acids. This CDR3 is CASNTAGELFF. The CDR3 bases are TGTGCCAGCAACACCGCCGGGGAGCTGTTTTTT.

This clone was seen a few times. This chain connects TRBV19 to TRBJ1-1, with D possibly being TRBD1 (6 bases). Trimming shortened V by 2 bases and J by 1 base, and 8 bases separated the two germline ends. The CDR3 extends over 14 amino acids. Per the germline V gene, CDR1 is LNHDA and CDR2 is SQIVND (reference sequence). The CDR3 region is CASSIMGANTEAFF. CDR3 bases: TGTGCCAGTAGTATAATGGGGGCGAACACTGAAGCTTTCTTT.

The chain uses TRBV6-1 and TRBJ2-2; the match to TRBD1 covers 9 bases. Germline V gene sequence: CDR1 MNHNS, CDR2 SASEGT. V dropped 10 bases and J dropped 6; count of bases not matched to a gene: 9. CDR3 length: 14 amino acids. DNA of the CDR3: TGTGCCACCTCGGACAGGGGATCGGCCGGGGAGCTGTTTTTT. Translating gives CATSDRGSAGELFF.

This clone was detected a few times. J is TRBJ2-7 and V is TRBV12-3 or TRBV12-4; D may be TRBD1 (5 bases). CDR3 size: 15 residues. With 0 bases removed from V and 2 bases from J, the gap between germline ends came to 11 bases. The CDR3 bases are TGTGCCAGCAGTTTAGCCCCCACAGGAGCCTACGAGCAGTACTTC. This codes for CASSLAPTGAYEQYF.

This clone was observed a few times. The chain employs TRBV12-3 or TRBV12-4 and TRBJ2-1; 10 bases line up with TRBD2. V dropped 7 bases and J dropped 5; count of bases not matched to a gene: 5. This CDR3 spans 14 amino acids. DNA for the CDR3: TGTGCCAGCATTTCTAGCGGGAGAGACAATGAGCAGTTCTTC. Encoded protein: CASISSGRDNEQFF.

The rearrangement joins TRBV3-1 to TRBJ2-1; 10 bases are shared with TRBD2. The junction had 7 bases not matched to a gene; V was cut back by 4 bases and J by 4 bases. CDR3 size: 16 residues. Germline CDR1 reads LGHDT; CDR2 reads YNNKEL (reference sequence). The CDR3 nucleotides read TGTGCCAGCAGCCCAACACTAGCGGGAAGATACAATGAGCAGTTCTTC. Translated, it gives CASSPTLAGRYNEQFF.

A few counts support this clone. The rearrangement uses TRBV19 and TRBJ2-7, with 10 bases fitting TRBD2. CDR1 is LNHDA and CDR2 is SQIVND in the germline V gene (reference sequence). CDR3 length: 15 residues. The V and J ends lost 4 bases and 2 bases, in that order; junction bases with no gene match: 5. The CDR3 loop reads CASSTSGSTPYEQYF. The CDR3 DNA reads TGTGCCAGTAGTACTAGCGGGAGTACCCCCTACGAGCAGTACTTC. Full variable domain (missing parts from reference TRBV19 and TRBJ2-7): DGGITQSPKYLFRKEGQNVTLSCEQNLNHDAMYWYRQDPGQGLRLIYYSQIVNDFQKGDIAEGYSVSREKKESFPLTVTSAQKNPTAFYLCASSTSGSTPYEQYFGPGTRLTVT.

In this sample, this clone turned up a few times. This chain uses TRBV12-3 or TRBV12-4 with TRBJ1-4; TRBD1 aligns across 9 bases. V was pared by 6 bases and J by 7 bases, with 9 bases of the junction left unmatched. The CDR3 has 15 amino acids. CDR3 bases: TGTGCCAGCAGCACACGGACAGGGGTCACTGAAAAACTGTTTTTT. This sequence encodes CASSTRTGVTEKLFF.

The chain links TRBV11-1 to TRBJ1-1, with 7 nucleotides matching TRBD1. CDR3 length: 15 residues. Trimming removed 5 bases from V and 0 bases from J; junction bases left unmatched: 6. Per germline, CDR1 SGHAT and CDR2 FQDESV (reference sequence). In DNA form, the CDR3 reads TGTGCCAGCAGCCCGGGACAGCCTCTGAACACTGAAGCTTTCTTT. Translating it yields CASSPGQPLNTEAFF.